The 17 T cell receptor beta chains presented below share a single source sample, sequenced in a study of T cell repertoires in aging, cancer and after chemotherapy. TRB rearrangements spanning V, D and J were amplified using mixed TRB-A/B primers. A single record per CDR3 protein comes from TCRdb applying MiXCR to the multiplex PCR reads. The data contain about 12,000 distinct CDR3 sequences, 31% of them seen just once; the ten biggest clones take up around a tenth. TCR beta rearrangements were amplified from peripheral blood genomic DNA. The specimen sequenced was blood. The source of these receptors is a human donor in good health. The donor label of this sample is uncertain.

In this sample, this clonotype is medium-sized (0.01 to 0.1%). The CDR3 loop reads CASSLLNTGELFF. DNA of the CDR3: TGTGCCAGCAGCTTGCTGAACACCGGGGAGCTGTTTTTT. The rearrangement uses TRBV5-4 and TRBJ2-2; D ambiguous. The CDR3 sequence is 13 residues long. Germline CDR1 and CDR2: SGHNT and YYREEE (reference sequence). Trimming took 1 base from V and 1 from J, leaving 2 bases between them.

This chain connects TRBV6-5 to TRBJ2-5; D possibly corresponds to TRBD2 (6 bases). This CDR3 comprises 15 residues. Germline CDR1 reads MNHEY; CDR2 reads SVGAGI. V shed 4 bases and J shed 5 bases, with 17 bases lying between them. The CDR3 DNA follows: TGTGCCAGCAGTTGGGGTAGCGGCGTTGGGGAGACCCAGTACTTC. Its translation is CASSWGSGVGETQYF.

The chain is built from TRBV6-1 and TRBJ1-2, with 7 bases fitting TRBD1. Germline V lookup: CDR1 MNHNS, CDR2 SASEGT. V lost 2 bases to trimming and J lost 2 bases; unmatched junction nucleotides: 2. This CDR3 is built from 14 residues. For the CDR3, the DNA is TGTGCCAGCAGTGAATGGGGACAGAACTATGGCTACACCTTC. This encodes CASSEWGQNYGYTF.

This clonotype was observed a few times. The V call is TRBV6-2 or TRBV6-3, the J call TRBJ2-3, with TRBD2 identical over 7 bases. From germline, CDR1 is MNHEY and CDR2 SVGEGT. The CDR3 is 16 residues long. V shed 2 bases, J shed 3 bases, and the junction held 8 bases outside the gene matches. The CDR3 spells CASSYGFAGGTDTQYF. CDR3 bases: TGTGCCAGCAGTTACGGATTCGCCGGGGGGACAGATACGCAGTATTTT.

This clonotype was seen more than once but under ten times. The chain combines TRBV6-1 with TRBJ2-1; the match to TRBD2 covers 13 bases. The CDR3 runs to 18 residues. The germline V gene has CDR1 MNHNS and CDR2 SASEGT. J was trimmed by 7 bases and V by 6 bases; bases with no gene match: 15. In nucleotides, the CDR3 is TGTGCCAGCAGCACCGGGACTAGCGGGGCCCGCTCAAAAAATGAGCAGTTCTTC. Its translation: CASSTGTSGARSKNEQFF.

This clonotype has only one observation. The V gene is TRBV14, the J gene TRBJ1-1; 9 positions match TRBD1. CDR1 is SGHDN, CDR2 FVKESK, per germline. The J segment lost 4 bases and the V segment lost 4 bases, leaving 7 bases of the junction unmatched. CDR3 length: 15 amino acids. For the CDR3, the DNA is TGTGCCAGCAGCCCCACAGGGGGCGAGGTCACTGAAGCTTTCTTT. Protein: CASSPTGGEVTEAFF.

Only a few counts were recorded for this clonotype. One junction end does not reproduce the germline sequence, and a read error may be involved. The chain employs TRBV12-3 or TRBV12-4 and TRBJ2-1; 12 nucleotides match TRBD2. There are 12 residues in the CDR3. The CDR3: CASSFLAGGVVF. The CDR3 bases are TGTGCCAGCAGTTTTCTAGCGGGGGGGGTAGTCTTC.

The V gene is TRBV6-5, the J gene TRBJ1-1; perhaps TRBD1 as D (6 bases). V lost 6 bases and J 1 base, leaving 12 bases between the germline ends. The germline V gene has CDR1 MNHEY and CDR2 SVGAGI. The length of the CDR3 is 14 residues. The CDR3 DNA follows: TGTGCCAGCAGACAGGGACGTGAGAACACTGAAGCTTTCTTT. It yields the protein CASRQGRENTEAFF.

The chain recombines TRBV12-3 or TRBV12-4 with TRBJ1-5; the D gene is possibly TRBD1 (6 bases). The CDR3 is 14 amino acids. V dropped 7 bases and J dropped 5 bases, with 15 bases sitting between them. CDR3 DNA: TGTGCCAGCACTCCACAGGGCCAGTATCAGCCCCAGCATTTT. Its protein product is CASTPQGQYQPQHF.

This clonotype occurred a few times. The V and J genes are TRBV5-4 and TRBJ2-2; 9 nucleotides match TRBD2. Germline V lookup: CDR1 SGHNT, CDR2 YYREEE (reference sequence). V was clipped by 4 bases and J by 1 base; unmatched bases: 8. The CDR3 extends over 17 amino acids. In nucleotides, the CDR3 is TGTGCCAGCAGCCTCAACCGCGGGGGGGGGAACACCGGGGAGCTGTTTTTT. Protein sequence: CASSLNRGGGNTGELFF.

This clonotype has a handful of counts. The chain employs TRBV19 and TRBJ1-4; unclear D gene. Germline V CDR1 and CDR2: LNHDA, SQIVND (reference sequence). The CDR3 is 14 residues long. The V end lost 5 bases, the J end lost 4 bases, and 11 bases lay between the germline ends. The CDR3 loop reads CASSGERNNEKLFF. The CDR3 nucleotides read TGTGCCAGTAGTGGAGAACGAAATAATGAAAAACTGTTTTTT.

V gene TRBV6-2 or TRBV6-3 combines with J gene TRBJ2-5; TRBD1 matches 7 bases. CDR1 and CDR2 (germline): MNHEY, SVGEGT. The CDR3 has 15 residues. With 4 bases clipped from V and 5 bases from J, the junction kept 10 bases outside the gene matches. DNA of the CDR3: TGTGCCAGCAGTTCGACCCCCGACAGGGCGGAGACCCAGTACTTC. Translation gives CASSSTPDRAETQYF.

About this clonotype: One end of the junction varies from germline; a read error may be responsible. The CDR3 sequence: CAISLGQGYGYTF. The CDR3 region has the DNA TGTGCCATCAGCCTGGGACAGGGGTATGGCTACACCTTC. The rearrangement joins TRBV5-1 to TRBJ1-2, with 10 positions matching TRBD1. The CDR3 runs 13 residues. Looked up from germline, CDR1 is SGHRS and CDR2 is YFSETQ.

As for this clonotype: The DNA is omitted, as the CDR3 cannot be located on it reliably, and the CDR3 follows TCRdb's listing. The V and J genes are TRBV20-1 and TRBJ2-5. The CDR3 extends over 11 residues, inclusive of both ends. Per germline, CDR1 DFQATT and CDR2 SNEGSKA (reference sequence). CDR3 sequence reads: CSASFLETQYF.

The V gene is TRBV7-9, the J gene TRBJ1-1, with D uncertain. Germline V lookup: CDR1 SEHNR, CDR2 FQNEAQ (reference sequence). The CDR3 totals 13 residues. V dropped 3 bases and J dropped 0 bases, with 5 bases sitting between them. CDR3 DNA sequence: TGTGCCAGCAGCTTGACACTGAACACTGAAGCTTTCTTT. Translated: CASSLTLNTEAFF. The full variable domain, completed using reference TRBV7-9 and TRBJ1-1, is DTGVSQNPRHKITKRGQNVTFRCDPISEHNRLYWYRQTLGQGPEFLTYFQNEAQLEKSRLLSDRFSAERPKGSFSTLEIQRTEQGDSAMYLCASSLTLNTEAFFGQGTRLTVV.

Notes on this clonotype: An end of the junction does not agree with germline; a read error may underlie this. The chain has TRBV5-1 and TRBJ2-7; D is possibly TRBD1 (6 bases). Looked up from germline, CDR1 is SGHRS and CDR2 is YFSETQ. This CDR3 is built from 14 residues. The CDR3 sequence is CASSLGDTSHEQYF. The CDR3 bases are TGCGCCAGCAGCTTGGGGGACACCTCCCACGAGCAGTACTTC.

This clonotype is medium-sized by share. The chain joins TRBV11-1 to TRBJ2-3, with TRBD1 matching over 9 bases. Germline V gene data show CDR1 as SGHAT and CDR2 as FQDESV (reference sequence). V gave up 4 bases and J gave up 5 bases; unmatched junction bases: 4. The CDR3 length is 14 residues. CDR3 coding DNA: TGTGCCAGCAGCTCAATGACAGGGGGAGATACGCAGTATTTT. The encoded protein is CASSSMTGGDTQYF.